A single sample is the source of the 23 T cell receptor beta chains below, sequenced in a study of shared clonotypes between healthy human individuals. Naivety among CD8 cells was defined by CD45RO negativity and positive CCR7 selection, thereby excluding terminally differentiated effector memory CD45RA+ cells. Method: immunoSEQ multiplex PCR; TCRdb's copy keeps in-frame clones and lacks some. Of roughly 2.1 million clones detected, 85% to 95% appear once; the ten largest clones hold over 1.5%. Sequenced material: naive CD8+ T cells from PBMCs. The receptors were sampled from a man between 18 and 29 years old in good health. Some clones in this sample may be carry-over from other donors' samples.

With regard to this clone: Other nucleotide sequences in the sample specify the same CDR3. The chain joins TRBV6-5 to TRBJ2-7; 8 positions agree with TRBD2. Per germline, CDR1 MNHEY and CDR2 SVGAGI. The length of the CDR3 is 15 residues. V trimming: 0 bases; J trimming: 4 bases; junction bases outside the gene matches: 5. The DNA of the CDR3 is TGTGCCAGCAGTTACTCTGAAGCGGGAGCGTACGAGCAGTACTTC. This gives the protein CASSYSEAGAYEQYF.

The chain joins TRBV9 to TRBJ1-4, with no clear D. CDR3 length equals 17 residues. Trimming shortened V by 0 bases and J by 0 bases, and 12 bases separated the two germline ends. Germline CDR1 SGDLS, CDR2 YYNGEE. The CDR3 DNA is TGTGCCAGCAGCGTAGCTTCCGGGAGCGCAACTAATGAAAAACTGTTTTTT. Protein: CASSVASGSATNEKLFF.

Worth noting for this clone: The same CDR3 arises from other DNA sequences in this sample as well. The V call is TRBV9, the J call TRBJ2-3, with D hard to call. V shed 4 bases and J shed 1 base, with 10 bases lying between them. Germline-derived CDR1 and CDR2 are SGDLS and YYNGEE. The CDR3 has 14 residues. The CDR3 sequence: CASSSSGGTDTQYF. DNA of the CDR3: TGTGCCAGCAGCTCAAGTGGCGGCACAGATACGCAGTATTTT.

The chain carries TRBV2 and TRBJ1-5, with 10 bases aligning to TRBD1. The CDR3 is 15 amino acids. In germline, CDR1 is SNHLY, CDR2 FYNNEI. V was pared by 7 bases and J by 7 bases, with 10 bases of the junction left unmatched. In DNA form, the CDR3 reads TGTGCCAGCAACGGTGGGGTGGGACAGGGGCAGCCCCAGCATTTT. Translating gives CASNGGVGQGQPQHF.

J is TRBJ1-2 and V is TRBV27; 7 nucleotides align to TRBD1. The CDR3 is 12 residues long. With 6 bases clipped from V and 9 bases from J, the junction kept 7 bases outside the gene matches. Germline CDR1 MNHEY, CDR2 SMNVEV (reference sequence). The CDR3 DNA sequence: TGTGCCAGCAGGGATGGACAGGACCGCTACACCTTC. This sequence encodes CASRDGQDRYTF.

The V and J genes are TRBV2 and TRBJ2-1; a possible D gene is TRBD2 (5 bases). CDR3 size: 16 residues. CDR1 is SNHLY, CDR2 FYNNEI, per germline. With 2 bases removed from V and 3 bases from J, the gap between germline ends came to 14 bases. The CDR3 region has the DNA TGTGCCAGCAGTGAACCTCCTAGCCCAGGCTACAATGAGCAGTTCTTC. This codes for CASSEPPSPGYNEQFF.

The CDR3 DNA follows: TGTGCCAGCAGCCCCTCCGGCGGGCAGCGTTCCTACGAGCAGTACTTC. Protein product: CASSPSGGQRSYEQYF. The chain combines TRBV27 with TRBJ2-7, with D possibly matching TRBD2 (5 bases). Deletions cut 6 bases from V and 1 base from J, with 19 bases between. CDR3 length: 16 residues. Germline lookup yields CDR1 MNHEY and CDR2 SMNVEV (reference sequence).

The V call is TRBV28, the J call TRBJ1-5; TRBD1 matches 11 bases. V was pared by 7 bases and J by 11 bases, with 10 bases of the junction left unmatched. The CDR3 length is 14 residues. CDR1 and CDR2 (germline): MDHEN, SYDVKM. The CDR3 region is CASTRTGGQSAQHF. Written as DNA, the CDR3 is TGTGCCAGCACTCGGACAGGGGGCCAATCGGCCCAGCATTTT.

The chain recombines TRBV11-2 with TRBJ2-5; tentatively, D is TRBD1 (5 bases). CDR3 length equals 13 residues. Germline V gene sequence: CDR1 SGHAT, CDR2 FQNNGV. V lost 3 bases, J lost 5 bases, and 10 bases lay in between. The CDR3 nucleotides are TGTGCCAGCAGCTTGGGGCAGGTGGAGACCCAGTACTTC. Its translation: CASSLGQVETQYF.

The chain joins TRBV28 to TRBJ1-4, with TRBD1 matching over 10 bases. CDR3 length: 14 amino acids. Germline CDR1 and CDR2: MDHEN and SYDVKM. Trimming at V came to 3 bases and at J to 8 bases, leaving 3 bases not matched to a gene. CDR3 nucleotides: TGTGCCAGCAGTTTGACAGGGGGCCGAGAAAAACTGTTTTTT. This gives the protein CASSLTGGREKLFF.

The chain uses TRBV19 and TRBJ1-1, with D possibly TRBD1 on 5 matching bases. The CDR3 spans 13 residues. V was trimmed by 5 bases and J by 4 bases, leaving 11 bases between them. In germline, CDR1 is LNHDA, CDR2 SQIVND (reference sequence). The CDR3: CASSVEGSTEAFF. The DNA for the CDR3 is TGTGCCAGTAGTGTCGAGGGGTCCACTGAAGCTTTCTTT.

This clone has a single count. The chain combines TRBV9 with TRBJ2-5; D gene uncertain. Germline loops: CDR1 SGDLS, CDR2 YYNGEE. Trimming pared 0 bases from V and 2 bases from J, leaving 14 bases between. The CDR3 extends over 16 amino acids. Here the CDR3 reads CASSVAAGDGQETQYF. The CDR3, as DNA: TGTGCCAGCAGCGTAGCGGCAGGAGATGGGCAAGAGACCCAGTACTTC.

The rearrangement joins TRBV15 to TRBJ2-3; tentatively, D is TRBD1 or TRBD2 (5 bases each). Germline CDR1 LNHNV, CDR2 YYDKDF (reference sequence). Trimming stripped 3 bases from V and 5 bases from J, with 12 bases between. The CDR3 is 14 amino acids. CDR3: CATSSLSRGDTQYF. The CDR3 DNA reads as TGTGCCACCAGCAGCCTTTCGAGGGGAGATACGCAGTATTTT.

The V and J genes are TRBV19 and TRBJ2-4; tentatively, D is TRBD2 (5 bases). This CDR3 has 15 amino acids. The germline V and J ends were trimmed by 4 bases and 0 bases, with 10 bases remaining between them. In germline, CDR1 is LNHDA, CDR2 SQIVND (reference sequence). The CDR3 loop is CASSKNREAKNIQYF. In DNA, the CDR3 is TGTGCCAGTAGTAAAAACCGGGAAGCCAAAAACATTCAGTACTTC.

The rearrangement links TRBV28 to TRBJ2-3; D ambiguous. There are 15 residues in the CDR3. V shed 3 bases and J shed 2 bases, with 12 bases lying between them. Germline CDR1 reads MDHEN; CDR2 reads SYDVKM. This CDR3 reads CASSFPTTLTDTQYF. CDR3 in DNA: TGTGCCAGCAGTTTTCCCACTACTCTCACAGATACGCAGTATTTT.

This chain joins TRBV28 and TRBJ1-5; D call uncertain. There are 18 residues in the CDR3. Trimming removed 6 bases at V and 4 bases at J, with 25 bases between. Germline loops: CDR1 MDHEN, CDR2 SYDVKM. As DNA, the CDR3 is TGTGCCAGCAGCCTTCCTTCCTTAGTTACCCCCAATAATCAGCCCCAGCATTTT. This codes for CASSLPSLVTPNNQPQHF.

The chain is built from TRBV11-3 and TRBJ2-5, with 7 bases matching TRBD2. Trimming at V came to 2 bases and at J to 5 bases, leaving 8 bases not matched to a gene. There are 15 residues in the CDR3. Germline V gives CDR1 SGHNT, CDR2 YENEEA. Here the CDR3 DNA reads TGTGCCAGCAGCTTAAGGAGCGGGATTGCGGAGACCCAGTACTTC. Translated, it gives CASSLRSGIAETQYF.

This CDR3 reads CASSLVLYRANTGELFF. Written as DNA, the CDR3 is TGCGCCAGCAGCTTGGTTTTATACAGAGCGAACACCGGGGAGCTGTTTTTT. The J gene is TRBJ2-2, the V gene TRBV5-1; D not certain. Trimming pared 0 bases from V and 0 bases from J, leaving 12 bases between. The length of the CDR3 is 17 residues. Germline V gene lookup returns CDR1 SGHRS and CDR2 YFSETQ.

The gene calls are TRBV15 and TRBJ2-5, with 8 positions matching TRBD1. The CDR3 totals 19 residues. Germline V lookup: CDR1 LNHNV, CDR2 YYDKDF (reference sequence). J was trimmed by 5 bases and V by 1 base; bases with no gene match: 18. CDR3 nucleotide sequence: TGTGCCACCAGCAGAGCTTTCGGTGGGGCAGGGGGCGCGGGGGAGACCCAGTACTTC. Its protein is CATSRAFGGAGGAGETQYF.

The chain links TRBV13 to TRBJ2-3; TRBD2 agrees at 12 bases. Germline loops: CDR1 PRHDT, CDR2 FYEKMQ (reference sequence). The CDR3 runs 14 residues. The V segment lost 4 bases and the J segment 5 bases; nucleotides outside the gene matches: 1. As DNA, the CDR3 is TGTGCCAGCAGCTCGGGACTAGCGGGAGATACGCAGTATTTT. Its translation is CASSSGLAGDTQYF.

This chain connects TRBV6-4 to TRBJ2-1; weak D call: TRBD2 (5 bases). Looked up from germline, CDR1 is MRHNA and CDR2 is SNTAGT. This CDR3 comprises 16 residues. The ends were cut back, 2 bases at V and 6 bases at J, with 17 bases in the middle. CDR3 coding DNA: TGTGCCAGCAGTGACAGCCGGACTGGTATAACCAATGAGCAGTTCTTC. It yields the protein CASSDSRTGITNEQFF.

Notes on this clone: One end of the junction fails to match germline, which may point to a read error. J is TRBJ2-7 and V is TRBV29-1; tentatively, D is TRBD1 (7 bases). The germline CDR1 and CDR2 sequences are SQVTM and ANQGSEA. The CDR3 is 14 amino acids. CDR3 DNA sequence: TGCAGCGTTGCGGGCGGGGACAGATCCTACGAGCGGTACTTC. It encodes CSVAGGDRSYERYF.

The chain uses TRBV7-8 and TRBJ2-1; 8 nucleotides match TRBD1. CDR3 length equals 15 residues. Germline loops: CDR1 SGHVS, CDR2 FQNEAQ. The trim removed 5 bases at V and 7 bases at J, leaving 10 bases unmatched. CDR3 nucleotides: TGTGCCAGCAGCCCACCGGCAGGGGGCCGGAATGAGCAGTTCTTC. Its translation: CASSPPAGGRNEQFF.